Included here is one T cell receptor (beta chain) sequence, with context. This sample is drawn from a study of T cell responses to AZD1222 COVID-19 vaccine. Trimming pared 2 bases from V and 1 base from J, leaving 12 bases between. The CDR3 loop spans 16 amino acids. Germline-derived CDR1 and CDR2 are MNHEY and SVGAGI. The table came from immunoSEQ multiplex PCR; TCRdb's copy has only in-frame clones and leaves some out. The sample has roughly 70,000 clones; 70% to 90% are singletons. Investigators merged groups given second doses at roughly 4 or roughly 12 weeks. This sequence joins TRBV6-5 and TRBJ1-3, with D unresolved. This receptor was obtained from an adult who received the AZD1222 COVID-19 vaccine. The sample consisted of peripheral blood, taken 28 days after the second AZD1222 dose. This chain's CDR3 is CASSYPDARSGNTIYF. Written as DNA, the CDR3 is TGTGCCAGCAGTTACCCGGACGCTAGGTCTGGAAACACCATATATTTT.